A single T cell receptor beta chain is shown here with its context. It lacks a known antigen. No base quality values were provided; no much bigger clone lies one nucleotide off. The trial excluded patients who had a history of autoimmune disease or who were on systemic immunosuppression. Peripheral blood for TCR sequencing was collected from all dose cohorts at baseline, on cycle 4 day 1, and on cycle 7 day 1. Samples were obtained from an open-label, multicenter, first-in-human phase I dose-escalation trial of ivuxolimab. Adults with locally advanced or metastatic melanoma, renal cell, hepatocellular, or head and neck squamous cell carcinoma were enrolled in the trial. Before TCR sequencing, CD4+ T cells and CD8+ T cells from peripheral blood were sorted into separate populations. The data were taken from a study of OX40 agonist ivuxolimab in advanced cancers. Regarding the study in general: Ivuxolimab, which targeted the costimulatory receptor OX40 (CD134), was an agonistic, fully human IgG2 monoclonal antibody. Intravenous ivuxolimab was administered to patients every 2 weeks at six dose levels: 0.01, 0.1, 0.3, 1.5, 3 and 10 mg/kg. Of the 50 to 55 dose-escalation patients, hepatocellular carcinoma was present in some 19, melanoma in approximately 15, renal cell carcinoma in 9 and head and neck cancer in 9. In the dose-escalation cohort, 65% to 85% of patients were male, and the mean age was roughly 60 years with a range of about 20 to 80. Prior anti-PD-1, anti-PD-L1 or anti-CTLA-4 therapy was permitted, and approximately 40% of dose-escalation patients had received checkpoint inhibitors. Partial responses occurred in three dose-escalation patients, of whom one had hepatocellular carcinoma and two had cutaneous melanoma. Peripheral TCRbeta sequencing was intended to test whether TCR sequence diversity was altered and clonal T-cell expansion was caused by ivuxolimab. The monotherapy dose-escalation portion (N ≈ 52 patients) of the phase I ivuxolimab trial is reported in the paper. Summary of the overall study and its limitations: Low levels of normalized T-cell clonal expansion were also seen in some patients who did not respond. After ivuxolimab, expanded clones were on average more numerous among CD8+ T cells than among CD4+ T cells. Partial responders in the 0.1-3.0 mg/kg groups had among the lowest normalized peripheral clonal expansion, especially among CD8+ T cells. At doses of 0.1 to 3.0 mg/kg, clonal expansion of both CD4+ and CD8+ blood T cells was observed from baseline to week 6. Antigen specificity was not determined for the clonally expanded peripheral T cells.

The germline V gene supplies CDR1 MNHNS and CDR2 SASEGT. The CDR3 numbers 14 residues from cysteine through phenylalanine. Left in the record is the CDR3 DNA by itself, 42 bases read in frame from the first base. The junction carries 11 bases between V and J, which are trimmed by 5 bases and 4 bases respectively. Genomic DNA was extracted from sorted cells for sequencing of the TCRbeta CDR3 region. The immunoSEQ Assay was used to sequence the TCRbeta CDR3 regions. TCRdb's version of the immuneACCESS table is confined to in-frame rearrangements and falls short of the full clone set. An unresolved V gene accounts for under half of the shortfall where checked; the remainder is of unknown origin. The sample table lists tens of thousands of clones, 75% to 90% of them with a count of one. Approximately 0.38% of the sample is taken by the ten largest.

Recombination linked TRBV6-1 to TRBJ1-4; D gene: possibly TRBD1, on 5 matching bases. The source material was CD4+ or CD8+ T cells sorted from blood, sampled in a trial of the OX40 agonist ivuxolimab. The TCR sequence derives from an adult with an advanced solid tumor such as melanoma, head and neck, liver or kidney cancer. The sequence in DNA is TGTGCCAGCAGTTCGGGACGGCGTAATGAAAAACTGTTTTTT. Its coded protein is CASSSGRRNEKLFF.